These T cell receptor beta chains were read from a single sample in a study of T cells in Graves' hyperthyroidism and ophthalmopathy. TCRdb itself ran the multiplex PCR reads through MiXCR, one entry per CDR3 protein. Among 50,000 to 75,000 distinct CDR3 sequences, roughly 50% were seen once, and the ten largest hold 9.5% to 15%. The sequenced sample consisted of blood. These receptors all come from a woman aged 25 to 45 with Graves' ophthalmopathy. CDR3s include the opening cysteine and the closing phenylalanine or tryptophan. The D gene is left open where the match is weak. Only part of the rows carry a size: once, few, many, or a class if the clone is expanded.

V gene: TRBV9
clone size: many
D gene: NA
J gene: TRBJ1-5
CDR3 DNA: TGTGCCAGCAGCGAATCCTCAACCTCGGGGGCGGGGCAGCCCCAGCATTTT
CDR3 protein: CASSESSTSGAGQPQHF

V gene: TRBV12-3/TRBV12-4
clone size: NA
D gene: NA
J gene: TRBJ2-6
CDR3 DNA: TGTGCCAGCACGTACACCGGGGCCAACGTCCTGACTTTC
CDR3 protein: CASTYTGANVLTF

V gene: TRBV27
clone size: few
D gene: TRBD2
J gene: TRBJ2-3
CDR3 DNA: TGTGCCAGCAGTCGGGGAACGGGACTAGCGGGAGGGGATACGCAGTATTTT
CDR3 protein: CASSRGTGLAGGDTQYF

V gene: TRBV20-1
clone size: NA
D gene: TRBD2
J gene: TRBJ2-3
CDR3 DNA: TGCGGTGCTAGAGCGGGAGGGAGCTACGAGCAGTATTTT
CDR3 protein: CGARAGGSYEQYF

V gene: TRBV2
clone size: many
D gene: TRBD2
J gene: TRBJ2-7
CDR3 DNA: TGTGCCAGCAGGAAACCCAGGGGGACTAGCGGGAGGTATACCTCCTACGAGCAGTACTTC
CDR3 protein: CASRKPRGTSGRYTSYEQYF

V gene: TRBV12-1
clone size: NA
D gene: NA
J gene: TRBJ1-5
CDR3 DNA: TGTGCCAGCAGCTTTGCGGGAAGGCAGCCCCAGCATTTT
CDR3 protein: CASSFAGRQPQHF

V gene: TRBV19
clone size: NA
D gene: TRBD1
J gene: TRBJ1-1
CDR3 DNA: TGTGCCAGTAGTAGAGGGGGCGCGGGGAACACTGAAGCTTTCTTT
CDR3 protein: CASSRGGAGNTEAFF

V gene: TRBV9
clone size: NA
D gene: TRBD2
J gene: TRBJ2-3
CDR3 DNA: TGTGCCAGCAGCCCCCGGACTAGCGGGAGAACTGAGCAGTATTTT
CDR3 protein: CASSPRTSGRTEQYF

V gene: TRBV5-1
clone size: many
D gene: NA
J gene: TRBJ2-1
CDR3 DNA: TGCGCCAGCAGCTTGGGGAAATATGAGCAGTTCTTC
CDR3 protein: CASSLGKYEQFF

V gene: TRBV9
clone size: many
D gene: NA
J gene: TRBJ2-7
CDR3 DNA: TGTGCCAGCAGCGTAAGGGACGGGAGCTCCTACGAGCAGTACTTC
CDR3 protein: CASSVRDGSSYEQYF

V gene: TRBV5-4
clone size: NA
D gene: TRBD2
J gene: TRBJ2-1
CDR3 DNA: TGTGCCAGCAGCCTACGGGACTATGTGAAGGAGCAGTTCTTC
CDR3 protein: CASSLRDYVKEQFF

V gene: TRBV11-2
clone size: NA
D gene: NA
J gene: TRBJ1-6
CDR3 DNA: TGTGCCAGCAGCCACGAGCCTAGCGGCGGGTCACCCCTCCACTTT
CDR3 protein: CASSHEPSGGSPLHF

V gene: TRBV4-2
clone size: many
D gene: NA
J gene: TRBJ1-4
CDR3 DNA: TGTGCCAGCAGCCCCCTCACGAATGAAAAACTGTTTTTT
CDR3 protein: CASSPLTNEKLFF

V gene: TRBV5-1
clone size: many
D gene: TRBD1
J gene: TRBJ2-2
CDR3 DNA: TGCGCCAGCAGCCGCGACAGGGTGGTCACCGGGGAGCTGTTTTTT
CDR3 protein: CASSRDRVVTGELFF

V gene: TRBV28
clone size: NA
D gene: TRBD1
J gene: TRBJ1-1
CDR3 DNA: TGTGCCAGCAGACTGGGACAGGGAAAGGAAGCTTTCTTT
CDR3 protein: CASRLGQGKEAFF

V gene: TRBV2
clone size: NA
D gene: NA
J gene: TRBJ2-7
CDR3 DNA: TGTGCCAGCAGTGAGCAGGGCGTGTTGTACGAGCAGTACTTC
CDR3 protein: CASSEQGVLYEQYF

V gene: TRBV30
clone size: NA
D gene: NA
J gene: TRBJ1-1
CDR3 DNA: TGTGCCTTCCTCGGCGGGGGGGACACGGAAGCTTTCTTT
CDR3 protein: CAFLGGGDTEAFF

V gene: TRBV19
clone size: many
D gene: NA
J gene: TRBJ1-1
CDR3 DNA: TGTGCCAGTAGTCAACAAATGAACACTGAAGCTTTCTTT
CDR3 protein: CASSQQMNTEAFF

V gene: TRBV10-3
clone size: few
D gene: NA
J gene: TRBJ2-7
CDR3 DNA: TGTGCCATCAGTGGGCCCTACGAGCAGTACTTC
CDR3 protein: CAISGPYEQYF

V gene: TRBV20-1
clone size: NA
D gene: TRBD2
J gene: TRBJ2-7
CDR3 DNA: TGCAGTGCGACTAGCGGGACCTACGAGCAGTACTTC
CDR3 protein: CSATSGTYEQYF

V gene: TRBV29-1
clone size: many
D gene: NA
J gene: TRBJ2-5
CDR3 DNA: TGCAGCGTTGAGTTAGGGGAGACCCAGTACTTC
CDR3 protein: CSVELGETQYF

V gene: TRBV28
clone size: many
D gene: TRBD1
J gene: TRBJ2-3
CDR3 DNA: TGTGCCAGCAGTTTAGCCGGGACAGGGGGCACAGATACGCAGTATTTT
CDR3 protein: CASSLAGTGGTDTQYF

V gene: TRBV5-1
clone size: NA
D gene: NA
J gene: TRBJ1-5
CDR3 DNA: TGCGCCAGCAGCTTGGATGAGGGTGATCAGCCCCAGCATTTT
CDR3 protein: CASSLDEGDQPQHF

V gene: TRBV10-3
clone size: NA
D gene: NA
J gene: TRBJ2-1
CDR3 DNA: TGTGCCATCAGGACAGTAAATGAGCAGTTCTTC
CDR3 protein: CAIRTVNEQFF

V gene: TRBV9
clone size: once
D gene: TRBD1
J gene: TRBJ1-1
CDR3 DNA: TGTGCCAGCAGCCGGGACAGCAACAGCACTGAAGCTTTCTTT
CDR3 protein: CASSRDSNSTEAFF

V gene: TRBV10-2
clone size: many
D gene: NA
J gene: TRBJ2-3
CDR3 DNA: TGCGCCAGCACCTGGGGAGCAGATACGCAGTATTTT
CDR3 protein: CASTWGADTQYF

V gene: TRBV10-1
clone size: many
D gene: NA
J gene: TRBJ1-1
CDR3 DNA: TGCGCCAGCCCGGAATCTAAGGCTGAAGCTTTCTTT
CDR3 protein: CASPESKAEAFF

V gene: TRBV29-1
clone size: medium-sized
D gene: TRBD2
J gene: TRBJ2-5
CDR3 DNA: TGCAGCGCCATGACTAGCGGGAGGGAGACCCAGTACTTC
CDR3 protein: CSAMTSGRETQYF

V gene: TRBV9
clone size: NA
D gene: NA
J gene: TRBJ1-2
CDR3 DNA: TGTGCCAGCAGCCCCCTGAGGGGAAAGACCAACTATGGCTACACCTTC
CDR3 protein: CASSPLRGKTNYGYTF

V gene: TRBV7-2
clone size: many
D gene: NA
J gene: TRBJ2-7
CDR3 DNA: TGTGCCAGCAGCTTAGCGGTGGGTCTCTACGAGCAGTACTTC
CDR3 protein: CASSLAVGLYEQYF

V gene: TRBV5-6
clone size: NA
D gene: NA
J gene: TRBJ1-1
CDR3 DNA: TGTGCCAGCGGCTTTTTGACAGTATATACGAACACTGAAGCTTGCTTT
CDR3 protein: CASGFLTVYTNTEACF

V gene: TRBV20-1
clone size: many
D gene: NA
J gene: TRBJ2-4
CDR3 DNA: TGCAGTGCTAGGCCCCGAGCGGTAGCTAAAAACATTCAGTACTTC
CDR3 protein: CSARPRAVAKNIQYF

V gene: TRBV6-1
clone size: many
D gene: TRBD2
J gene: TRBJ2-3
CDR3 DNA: TGTGCCAGCAGCAGGACTAGCGGGATCACAGATACGCAGTATTTT
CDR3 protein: CASSRTSGITDTQYF

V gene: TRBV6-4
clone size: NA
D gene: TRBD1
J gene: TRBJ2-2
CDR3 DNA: TGTGCCAGCAGTGCCACAGGGGCGGACACCGGGGAGCTGTTTTTT
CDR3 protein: CASSATGADTGELFF

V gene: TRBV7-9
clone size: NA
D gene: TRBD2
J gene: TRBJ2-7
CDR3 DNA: TGTGCCAGCAGCACACCCGGACTAGCGACCTACGAGCAGTACTTC
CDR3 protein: CASSTPGLATYEQYF

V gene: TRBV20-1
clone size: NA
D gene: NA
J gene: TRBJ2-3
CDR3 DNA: TGCAGTGCTGGTCGGACTCCTGGGGATACGCGGTATTTT
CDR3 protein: CSAGRTPGDTRYF

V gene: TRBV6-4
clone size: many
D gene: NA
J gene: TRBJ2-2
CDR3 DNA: TGTGCCAGCAGTCCGGGGCTGAACACCGGGGAGCTGTTTTTT
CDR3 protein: CASSPGLNTGELFF

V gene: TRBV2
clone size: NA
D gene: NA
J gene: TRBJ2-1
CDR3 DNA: TGTGCCAGCAGTGAAGGGATAGCGGAGTCCTACGAGCAGTTCTTC
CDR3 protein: CASSEGIAESYEQFF

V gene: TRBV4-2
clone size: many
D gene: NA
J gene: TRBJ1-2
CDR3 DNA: TGTGCCAGCAGCCAATTCGTCCGAGGTCCCCCTAACTATGGCTACACCTTC
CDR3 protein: CASSQFVRGPPNYGYTF

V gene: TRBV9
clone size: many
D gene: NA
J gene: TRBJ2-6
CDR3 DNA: TGTGCCAGCAGCGTGATACCATATTTGGCTAAGGCCAACGTCCTGACTTTC
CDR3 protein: CASSVIPYLAKANVLTF

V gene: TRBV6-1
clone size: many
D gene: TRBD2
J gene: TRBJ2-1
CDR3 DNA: TGTGCCAGCCAACCACGGGCGGGAGGGCCAGTTAATGAGCAGTTCTTC
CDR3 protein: CASQPRAGGPVNEQFF

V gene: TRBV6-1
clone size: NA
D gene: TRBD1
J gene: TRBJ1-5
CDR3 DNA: TGTGCCAGCAGTAGGGACAGGCTTTACAATCAGCCCCAGCATTTT
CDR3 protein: CASSRDRLYNQPQHF

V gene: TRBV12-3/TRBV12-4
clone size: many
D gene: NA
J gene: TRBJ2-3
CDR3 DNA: TGTGCCAGCAGTTTGCAGTCAGATACGCAGTATTTT
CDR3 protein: CASSLQSDTQYF

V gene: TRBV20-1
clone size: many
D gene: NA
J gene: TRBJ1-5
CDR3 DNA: TGCAGTGCTACCTTACCCGGGACCTCGAGCTATAGCAATCAGCCCCAGCATTTT
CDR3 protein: CSATLPGTSSYSNQPQHF

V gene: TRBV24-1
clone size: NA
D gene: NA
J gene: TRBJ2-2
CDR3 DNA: TGCGCCACCAGTGCAGGGTCTACCGGGGAGCTGTTTTTT
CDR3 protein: CATSAGSTGELFF

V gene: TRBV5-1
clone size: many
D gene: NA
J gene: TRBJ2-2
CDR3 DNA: TGCGCCAGCACGGAGAACACCGGGGAGCTGTTTTTT
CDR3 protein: CASTENTGELFF

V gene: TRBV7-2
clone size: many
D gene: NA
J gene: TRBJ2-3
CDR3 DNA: TGTGCCAGCAGCCAAACACAGCGGAATACGCAGTATTTT
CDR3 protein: CASSQTQRNTQYF

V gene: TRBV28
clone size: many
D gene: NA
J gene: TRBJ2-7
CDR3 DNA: TGTGCCAGCAGTTTGTGGGGGTGGGAGCAGTACTTC
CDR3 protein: CASSLWGWEQYF

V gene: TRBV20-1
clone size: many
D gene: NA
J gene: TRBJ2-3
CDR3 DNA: TGCAGTGCTAGAAATTCAGGAAGTCACACAGATACGCAGTATTTT
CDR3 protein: CSARNSGSHTDTQYF